One sample yielded the 15 T cell receptor beta chains listed below, sequenced in a study of regulatory T cells in long-lasting Graves disease. Indicated time point: newly diagnosed GD, antithyroid drugs for less than 3 months. TCR sequences were obtained from RNA taken from PBMCs. Library construction for TCR beta used iRepertoire HTBI primers and Arm-PCR of CDR3 regions. TCRdb processed the multiplex PCR reads anew with MiXCR; each CDR3 protein has one entry. This sample has roughly 610,000 distinct CDR3 sequences, with roughly 15% found just once. In addition, the sample was reused for a study of T cells in Graves' hyperthyroidism and ophthalmopathy.

The material was peripheral blood mononuclear cells (PBMCs), obtained at new diagnosis, from a patient treated with antithyroid drugs. All receptors come from a woman in her twenties or thirties with Graves disease.

CDR3 sequence (DNA): TGTGCCAGCAGCTTCGGGACAGTTACTGGCTACACCTTC. This translates into CASSFGTVTGYTF. The V gene is TRBV7-9, the J gene TRBJ1-2, with 7 nucleotides matching TRBD1. Germline V gives CDR1 SEHNR, CDR2 FQNEAQ (reference sequence). With 3 bases clipped from V and 7 bases from J, the junction kept 5 bases outside the gene matches. This CDR3 spans 13 amino acids.

CDR3 region: CASSSGTGQPQHF. In DNA form, the CDR3 reads TGTGCCAGCAGCTCCGGGACAGGTCAGCCCCAGCATTTT. This rearrangement joins TRBV2 to TRBJ1-5; 8 nucleotides match TRBD1. The CDR3 is 13 residues long. After removal of 6 bases from V and 6 bases from J, the junction contained 4 bases not matched to a gene. Germline assignment: CDR1 SNHLY and CDR2 FYNNEI. Variable domain in full (rest from reference TRBV2 and TRBJ1-5): EPEVTQTPSHQVTQMGQEVILRCVPISNHLYFYWYRQILGQKVEFLVSFYNNEISEKSEIFDDQFSVERPDGSNFTLKIRSTKLEDSAMYFCASSSGTGQPQHFGDGTRLSIL.

The table lists this clonotype with a few counts. This rearrangement joins TRBV5-8 to TRBJ1-5, with a tentative D call TRBD1 (5 bases). V dropped 5 bases and J dropped 5 bases, with 14 bases sitting between them. Germline assignment: CDR1 SGHTS and CDR2 YDEGEE. This CDR3 is built from 14 residues. The CDR3 is CASSQGDNYQPQHF. CDR3 nucleotides: TGTGCCAGCAGTCAGGGTGATAACTATCAGCCCCAGCATTTT.

V and J are TRBV9 and TRBJ2-7, with TRBD2 identical over 10 bases. The CDR3 spans 18 residues. The germline V gene encodes CDR1 SGDLS and CDR2 YYNGEE. V gave up 4 bases and J gave up 4 bases; unmatched junction bases: 17. CDR3 protein: CASSRTSGGAGVGYEQYF. The CDR3, as DNA: TGTGCCAGCAGCAGGACTAGCGGAGGGGCGGGAGTGGGATACGAGCAGTACTTC.

In regard to this clonotype: A single base separates this from a much larger clone, so it may be a read error. V is TRBV11-2 and J is TRBJ1-5; D call uncertain. The V gene's germline CDR1 is SGHAT and CDR2 FQNNGV. This CDR3 contains 14 residues. The CDR3, as DNA: TGTGCCAGCAGTCCCCTTGGGAATTATCAGCCCCGGCATTTT. The encoded protein is CASSPLGNYQPRHF.

The rearrangement links TRBV5-6 to TRBJ2-7; 10 bases match TRBD1. The CDR3 sequence is 14 residues long. In germline, CDR1 is SGHDT, CDR2 YYEEEE. V was clipped by 1 base and J by 7 bases; unmatched bases: 5. The CDR3 reads CASSLRQGAGEQYF. CDR3 coding DNA: TGTGCCAGCAGCTTGCGACAGGGGGCAGGGGAGCAGTACTTC.

The sample holds many counts of this clonotype. This chain links TRBV5-1 with TRBJ1-2; D not certain. Trimming shortened V by 0 bases and J by 2 bases, and 5 bases separated the two germline ends. CDR1 is SGHRS, CDR2 YFSETQ, per germline. This CDR3 region has 13 residues. The CDR3 coding sequence is TGCGCCAGCAGCTTGGTAGGAAACTATGGCTACACCTTC. This encodes CASSLVGNYGYTF.

This clonotype was seen a few times. This chain connects TRBV7-2 to TRBJ2-7, with a tentative D call TRBD1 (6 bases). Germline V gives CDR1 SGHTA, CDR2 FQGNSA. The CDR3 runs 13 residues. V lost 4 bases, J lost 9 bases, and 16 bases lay in between. CDR3: CASSYGTQGRQYF. Written as DNA, the CDR3 is TGTGCCAGCAGCTACGGGACCCAGGGGCGGCAGTACTTC.

CDR3 loop: CASSMQGNEKLFF. CDR3 bases: TGTGCCAGCAGTATGCAGGGGAACGAAAAACTGTTTTTT. The gene calls are TRBV2 and TRBJ1-4; weak D call: TRBD1 (6 bases). Deletions cut 5 bases from V and 8 bases from J, with 12 bases between. The CDR3 length is 13 residues. Germline V gives CDR1 SNHLY, CDR2 FYNNEI.

The V and J genes are TRBV28 and TRBJ1-5; no reliable D call. The germline V and J ends were trimmed by 7 bases and 1 base, with 8 bases remaining between them. The CDR3 has 13 residues. Germline lookup yields CDR1 MDHEN and CDR2 SYDVKM. CDR3: CASKGESNQPQHF. DNA for the CDR3: TGTGCCAGCAAGGGAGAGAGCAATCAGCCCCAGCATTTT.

This clonotype came up a few times. This rearrangement joins TRBV18 to TRBJ2-3; D may be TRBD2 (6 bases). This CDR3 contains 15 residues. Trimming left V 1 base short and J 4 bases short, with 12 bases between. CDR1 is KGHSH and CDR2 is LQKENI in the germline V gene. CDR3 protein: CASSPLPGAADTQYF. In DNA form, the CDR3 reads TGTGCCAGCTCACCACTTCCGGGAGCGGCAGATACGCAGTATTTT.

Many counts were recorded for this clonotype. The rearrangement links TRBV7-9 to TRBJ2-3, with D hard to call. Trimming removed 6 bases at V and 2 bases at J, with 9 bases between. Germline CDR1 and CDR2: SEHNR and FQNEAQ (reference sequence). The CDR3 has 13 amino acids. The CDR3 DNA sequence: TGTGCCAGCAGTTCTACTGACACAGATACGCAGTATTTT. It yields the protein CASSSTDTDTQYF.

This clonotype was detected many times. V gene TRBV19 combines with J gene TRBJ1-1; unclear D gene. This CDR3 has 13 amino acids. Germline CDR1 LNHDA, CDR2 SQIVND (reference sequence). V gave up 5 bases and J gave up 3 bases, with 10 bases separating them. The CDR3 region has the DNA TGTGCCAGTAGTGTCAGGATCGACACTGAAGCTTTCTTT. This translates into CASSVRIDTEAFF.

Ten or more counts support this clonotype. The chain employs TRBV20-1 and TRBJ2-2, with 12 bases lining up with TRBD2. The CDR3 has 15 amino acids. CDR1 is DFQATT, CDR2 SNEGSKA, per germline (reference sequence). J lost 7 bases, V lost 6 bases, and 9 bases had no gene match. In DNA form, the CDR3 reads TGCAGTGCCCCCCCTAGCGGGAGGGGTGGCGGGGAGCTGTTTTTT. Translation: CSAPPSGRGGGELFF.

There are many counts of this clonotype. The chain carries TRBV3-1 and TRBJ2-7; D may be TRBD2 (6 bases). In germline, CDR1 is LGHDT, CDR2 YNNKEL (reference sequence). This CDR3 is built from 11 residues. The V end lost 8 bases, the J end lost 6 bases, and 11 bases lay between the germline ends. The CDR3 loop is CASLAGSEQYF. In nucleotides, the CDR3 is TGTGCCAGCCTGGCGGGGAGCGAGCAGTACTTC.